This T cell receptor beta chain was obtained from a study of technical replicates of blood from a few donors (dated by TCRdb to the late 2010s). On this clone itself: Its antigen is still unknown. It has no much larger one-base neighbor in the sample; base qualities were not kept.

Trimming removed 4 bases from V and 4 bases from J, leaving 16 bases between the germline ends. The CDR3 has 16 amino acids, counting the end cysteine and phenylalanine. The retained sequence is limited to the CDR3, 48 bases, with the frame set at the first base. Looking up the germline V gene (reference sequence) yields CDR1 LNHDA and CDR2 SQIVND. Libraries were prepared through the immunoSEQ multiplex PCR assay. Not all clones reach the TCRdb copy of this immuneACCESS table, which keeps in-frame sequences only. Checked studies attribute under half of the gap to unresolved V genes and leave the rest unexplained. Counted in this sample were about 83,000 clones; around 94% of them appeared once. The biggest ten clones account for approximately 0.25% of the sample.

The sequence was collected from a human donor in good health. This receptor chain uses TRBV19 and TRBJ1-4; the D gene lacks a confident call. The sample comprised T cells isolated from PBMCs. For the CDR3, the sequence is CASSKRKLRNNEKLFF. Here is the DNA: TGTGCCAGTAGTAAAAGGAAGTTGCGGAATAATGAAAAACTGTTTTTT.